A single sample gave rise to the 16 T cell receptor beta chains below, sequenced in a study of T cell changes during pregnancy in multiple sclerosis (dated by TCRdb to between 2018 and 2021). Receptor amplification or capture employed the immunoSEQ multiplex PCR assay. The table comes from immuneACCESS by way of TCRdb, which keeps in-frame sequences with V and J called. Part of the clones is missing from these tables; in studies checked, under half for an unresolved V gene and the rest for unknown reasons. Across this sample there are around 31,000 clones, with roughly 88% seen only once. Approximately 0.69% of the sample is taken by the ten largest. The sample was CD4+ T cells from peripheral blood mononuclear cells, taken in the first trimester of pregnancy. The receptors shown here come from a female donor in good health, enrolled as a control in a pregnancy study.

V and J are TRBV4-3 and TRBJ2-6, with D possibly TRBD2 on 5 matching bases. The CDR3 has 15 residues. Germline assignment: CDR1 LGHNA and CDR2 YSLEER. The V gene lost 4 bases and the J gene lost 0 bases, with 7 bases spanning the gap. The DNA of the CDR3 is TGCGCCAGCAGCCTCCGGGGCTCTGGGGCCAACGTCCTGACTTTC. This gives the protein CASSLRGSGANVLTF.

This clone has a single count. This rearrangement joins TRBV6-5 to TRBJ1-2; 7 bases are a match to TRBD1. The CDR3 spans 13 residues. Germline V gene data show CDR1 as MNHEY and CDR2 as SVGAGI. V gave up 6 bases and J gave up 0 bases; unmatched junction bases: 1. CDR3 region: CASRGGANYGYTF. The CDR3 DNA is TGTGCCAGCAGAGGGGGCGCTAACTATGGCTACACCTTC.

The DNA of the CDR3 is TGTGCCAGCAGCGATACGCGGACTAGCTATGGGTCAGATACGCAGTATTTT. Translated: CASSDTRTSYGSDTQYF. The chain combines TRBV14 with TRBJ2-3; 8 bases line up with TRBD2. The V segment lost 5 bases and the J segment 4 bases; nucleotides outside the gene matches: 14. Germline-derived CDR1 and CDR2 are SGHDN and FVKESK. CDR3 length: 17 amino acids.

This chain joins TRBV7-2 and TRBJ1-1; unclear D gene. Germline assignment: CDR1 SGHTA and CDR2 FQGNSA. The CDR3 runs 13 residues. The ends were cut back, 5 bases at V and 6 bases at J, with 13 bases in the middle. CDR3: CASSIPKDSEAFF. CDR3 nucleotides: TGTGCCAGCAGCATCCCCAAAGACTCTGAAGCTTTCTTT.

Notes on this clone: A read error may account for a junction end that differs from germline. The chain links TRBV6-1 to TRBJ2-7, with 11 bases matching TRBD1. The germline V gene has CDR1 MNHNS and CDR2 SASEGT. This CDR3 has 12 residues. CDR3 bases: TGTGCCAGCAGTGAAGGGGGGACAGGGGGGGTTTTC. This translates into CASSEGGTGGVF.

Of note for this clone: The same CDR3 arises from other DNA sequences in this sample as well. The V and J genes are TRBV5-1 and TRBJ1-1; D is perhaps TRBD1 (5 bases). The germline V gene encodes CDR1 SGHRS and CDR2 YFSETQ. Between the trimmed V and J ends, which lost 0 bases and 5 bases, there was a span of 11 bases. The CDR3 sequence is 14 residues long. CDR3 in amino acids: CASSLEGQGTEAFF. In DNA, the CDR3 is TGCGCCAGCAGCTTGGAGGGCCAGGGAACTGAAGCTTTCTTT.

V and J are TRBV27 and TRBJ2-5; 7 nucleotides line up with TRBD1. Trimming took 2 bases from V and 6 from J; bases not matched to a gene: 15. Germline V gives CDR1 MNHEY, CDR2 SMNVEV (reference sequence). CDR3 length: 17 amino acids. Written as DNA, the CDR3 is TGTGCCAGCAGTTTAGTGAGGGGGCCGCCTCAAACAAAGACCCAGTACTTC. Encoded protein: CASSLVRGPPQTKTQYF.

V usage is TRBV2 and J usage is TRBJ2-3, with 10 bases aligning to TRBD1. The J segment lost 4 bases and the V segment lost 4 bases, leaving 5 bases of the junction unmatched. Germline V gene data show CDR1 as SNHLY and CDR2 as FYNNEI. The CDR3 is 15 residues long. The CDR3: CASSADGTGADTQYF. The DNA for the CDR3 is TGTGCCAGCAGTGCAGATGGGACAGGGGCAGATACGCAGTATTTT.

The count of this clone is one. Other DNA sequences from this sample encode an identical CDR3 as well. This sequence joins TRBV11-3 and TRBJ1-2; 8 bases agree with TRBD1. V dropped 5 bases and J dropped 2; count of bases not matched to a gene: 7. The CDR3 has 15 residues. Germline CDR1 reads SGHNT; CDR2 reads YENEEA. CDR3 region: CASSLAAGGNYGYTF. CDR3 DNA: TGTGCCAGCAGCCTAGCGGCAGGGGGCAACTATGGCTACACCTTC.

The CDR3 DNA sequence: TGCGCCAGCAGCCTAGGACAGGGCCGTTACTACGAGCAGTACTTC. This encodes CASSLGQGRYYEQYF. The chain couples TRBV4-3 to TRBJ2-7, with 8 bases fitting TRBD1. Germline V gene lookup returns CDR1 LGHNA and CDR2 YSLEER. V lost 4 bases and J lost 3; bases outside the gene matches: 8. The CDR3 has 15 amino acids.

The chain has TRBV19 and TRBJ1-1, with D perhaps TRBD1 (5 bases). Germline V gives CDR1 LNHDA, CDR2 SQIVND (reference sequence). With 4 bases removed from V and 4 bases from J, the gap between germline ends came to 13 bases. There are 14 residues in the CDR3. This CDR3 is CASSNPGTGTEAFF. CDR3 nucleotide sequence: TGTGCCAGTAGTAACCCTGGGACTGGCACTGAAGCTTTCTTT.

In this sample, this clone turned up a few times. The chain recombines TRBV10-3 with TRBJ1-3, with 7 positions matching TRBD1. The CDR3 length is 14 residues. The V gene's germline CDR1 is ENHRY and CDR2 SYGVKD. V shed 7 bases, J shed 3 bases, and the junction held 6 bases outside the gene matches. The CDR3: CAINRQGDGNTIYF. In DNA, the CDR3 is TGTGCCATCAACAGACAGGGCGATGGAAACACCATATATTTT.

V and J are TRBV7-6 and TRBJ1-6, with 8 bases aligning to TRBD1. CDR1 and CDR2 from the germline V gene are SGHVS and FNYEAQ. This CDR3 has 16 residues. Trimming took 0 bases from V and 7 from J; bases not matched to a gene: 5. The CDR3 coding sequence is TGTGCCAGCAGCTTAGCGGGCCAGGGGGCGAATTCACCCCTCCACTTT. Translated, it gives CASSLAGQGANSPLHF.

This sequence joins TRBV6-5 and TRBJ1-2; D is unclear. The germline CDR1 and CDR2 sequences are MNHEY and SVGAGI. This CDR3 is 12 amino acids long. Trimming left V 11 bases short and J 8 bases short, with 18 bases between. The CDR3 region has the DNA TGTGCCGCCTCTCGGGCGGCGGGAGGCTACACCTTC. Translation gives CAASRAAGGYTF.

Written as DNA, the CDR3 is TGTGCCAGCAGCCAAGATCGTGTGGGAGGGGCTTTCTTT. This codes for CASSQDRVGGAFF. The chain carries TRBV14 and TRBJ1-1, with unresolved D. V lost 0 bases and J lost 11, with 13 bases in between. The CDR3 contains 13 residues. In germline, CDR1 is SGHDN, CDR2 FVKESK.

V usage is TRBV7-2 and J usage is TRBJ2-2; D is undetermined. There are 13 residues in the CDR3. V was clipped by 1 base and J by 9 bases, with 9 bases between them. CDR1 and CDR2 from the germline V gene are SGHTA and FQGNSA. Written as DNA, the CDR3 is TGTGCCAGCAGCTTAGATCTCTTCCGGGAGCTGTTTTTT. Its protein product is CASSLDLFRELFF.